These 13 T cell receptor beta chains originate from one sample sequenced in a study of T cells in Graves' hyperthyroidism and ophthalmopathy. TCR beta CDR3 regions were amplified from RNA. With the HTBI primer set, the TCR CDR3 went through a first round of RT-PCR. TCRdb redid the calling of the multiplex PCR reads with MiXCR, one entry per CDR3 protein. Altogether hundreds of thousands of distinct CDR3 sequences are present, approximately 14% being singletons, with the ten largest covering roughly 6.2%. Sequenced material: blood. These TCRs come from a woman aged 30 to 39 with Graves' hyperthyroidism that later progressed to Graves' ophthalmopathy.

This clonotype was detected a few times. The J gene is TRBJ2-5, the V gene TRBV20-1; the match to TRBD1 covers 10 bases. V shed 3 bases and J 5 bases; nucleotides not matched to a gene: 9. Germline CDR1 reads DFQATT; CDR2 reads SNEGSKA (reference sequence). The CDR3 spans 15 residues. The CDR3 nucleotides read TGCAGTGCTAGTAATGGACAGGGGGGTTGGGAGACCCAGTACTTC. This codes for CSASNGQGGWETQYF.

This clonotype was observed at least ten times. This rearrangement joins TRBV12-5 to TRBJ1-2; 7 nucleotides line up with TRBD1. Germline CDR1 and CDR2: LGHNT and FRNRAP. The CDR3 has 13 residues. Unmatched junction bases numbered 6, after V lost 8 bases and J lost 3 bases. The CDR3 DNA reads as TGTGCTAGTAACGTCGGGACAGACTATGGCTACACCTTC. It yields the protein CASNVGTDYGYTF.

This clonotype showed up many times. The chain combines TRBV7-8 with TRBJ1-5, with D perhaps matching TRBD1 (6 bases). The CDR3 extends over 15 amino acids. Germline V CDR1 and CDR2: SGHVS, FQNEAQ. The V end was cut by 1 base, the J end by 0 bases, with 7 bases between. The CDR3 nucleotides are TGTGCCAGCAGCTTAGAGGGGGATAGCAATCAGCCCCAGCATTTT. Translation: CASSLEGDSNQPQHF. Full variable domain (outside the CDR3, taken from reference TRBV7-8 and TRBJ1-5): GAGVSQSPRYKVAKRGQDVALRCDPISGHVSLFWYQQALGQGPEFLTYFQNEAQLDKSGLPSDRFFAERPEGSVSTLKIQRTQQEDSAVYLCASSLEGDSNQPQHFGDGTRLSIL.

This clonotype was found many times. This sequence joins TRBV10-3 and TRBJ1-3; 8 nucleotides align to TRBD1. From germline, CDR1 is ENHRY and CDR2 SYGVKD. This CDR3 is built from 15 residues. Trimming at V came to 6 bases and at J to 2 bases, leaving 6 bases not matched to a gene. The CDR3 reads CAISEQGVPGNTIYF. The CDR3 nucleotides read TGTGCCATCAGCGAACAGGGGGTACCTGGAAACACCATATATTTT.

The J gene is TRBJ1-1, the V gene TRBV28; D remains ambiguous. The V and J ends lost 5 bases and 7 bases respectively, with 11 bases between them. The CDR3 totals 12 residues. Per germline, CDR1 MDHEN and CDR2 SYDVKM. For the CDR3, the DNA is TGTGCCAGCAGTCCGCGGACCATTGAAGCTTTCTTT. This translates into CASSPRTIEAFF.

At least ten counts were recorded for this clonotype. The CDR3 DNA reads TGTGCCAGCAGTTCAGGACAGAGTATAAATGAAAAACTGTTTTTT. It encodes CASSSGQSINEKLFF. The chain has TRBV27 and TRBJ1-4; tentatively, D is TRBD1 (6 bases). CDR3 length equals 15 residues. The germline V gene encodes CDR1 MNHEY and CDR2 SMNVEV (reference sequence). Trimming cost V 4 bases and J 5 bases, with 14 bases left between them.

The rearrangement uses TRBV12-5 and TRBJ2-1, with 13 positions matching TRBD2. Trimming at V came to 6 bases and at J to 3 bases, leaving 5 bases not matched to a gene. This CDR3 comprises 16 residues. CDR1 is LGHNT and CDR2 is FRNRAP in the germline V gene. CDR3 nucleotides: TGTGCTAGTGGCCCGGGACTAGCGGGGTTCTACAATGAGCAGTTCTTC. It encodes CASGPGLAGFYNEQFF.

This clonotype was counted only a few times. One junction end does not reproduce the germline sequence, and a read error may be involved. This chain connects TRBV20-1 to TRBJ1-1, with D unclear. This CDR3 is 14 amino acids long. CDR1 DFQATT and CDR2 SNEGSKA come from the germline V gene (reference sequence). The CDR3 here is CSARDEKKNTEAFF. The CDR3 region has the DNA TGCAGTGCGAGAGACGAGAAGAAGAACACTGAAGCTTTCTTT.

This clonotype was recorded many times. This rearrangement joins TRBV19 to TRBJ1-1; 8 bases map to TRBD1. This CDR3 spans 16 amino acids. The J segment lost 0 bases and the V segment lost 3 bases, leaving 6 bases of the junction unmatched. Germline CDR1 LNHDA, CDR2 SQIVND (reference sequence). Here the CDR3 reads CASSILTGEMNTEAFF. The CDR3 DNA reads TGTGCCAGTAGTATTTTGACAGGGGAGATGAACACTGAAGCTTTCTTT.

This clonotype showed up just a few times. The chain combines TRBV6-9 with TRBJ1-5, with no clear D. Deletions cut 6 bases from V and 5 bases from J, with 11 bases between. CDR3 length: 13 residues. Germline V gene data show CDR1 as MNHGY and CDR2 as SVAAGI. The CDR3 nucleotides read TGTGCCAGCAGCAGAGCGACCGATCAGCCCCAGCATTTT. Its protein product is CASSRATDQPQHF.

This clonotype appeared many times. V and J are TRBV2 and TRBJ1-4; 7 bases fit TRBD1. Germline V gene data show CDR1 as SNHLY and CDR2 as FYNNEI. V shed 6 bases and J 4 bases; nucleotides not matched to a gene: 8. The CDR3 contains 15 residues. CDR3 nucleotide sequence: TGTGCCAGCAGCAGGGCCGGACAGGTTAATGAAAAACTGTTTTTT. Protein product: CASSRAGQVNEKLFF.

In this sample, this clonotype turned up many times. V and J are TRBV30 and TRBJ1-5, with TRBD1 as a possible D gene (5 bases). The V gene's germline CDR1 is GTSNPN and CDR2 SVGIG (reference sequence). Trimming stripped 3 bases from V and 5 bases from J, with 8 bases between. This CDR3 has 12 residues. The CDR3 loop reads CAWSPGYQPQHF. The CDR3 region has the DNA TGTGCCTGGAGCCCAGGGTATCAGCCCCAGCATTTT.

This clonotype was seen only a few times. The chain employs TRBV5-5 and TRBJ2-7; possible D gene TRBD1, 6 bases. Trimming cost V 2 bases and J 4 bases, with 13 bases left between them. CDR3 length: 14 residues. Germline assignment: CDR1 SGHKS and CDR2 YYEKEE (reference sequence). The CDR3 bases are TGTGCCAGCAGCTTTTTCTCAGGGGAATACGAGCAGTACTTC. Translation gives CASSFFSGEYEQYF.